Listed below are T cell receptor beta chains from one sample, sequenced in a study of T-cell reconstitution after alpha-beta-depleted transplantation in children. TCRdb independently ran MiXCR on the PCR reads; one entry per CDR3 protein. The profile shows 200,000 to 250,000 distinct CDR3 sequences, roughly a tenth of them singletons. The material was PBMCs, obtained before TCRalphabeta/CD19-depleted stem cell transplant. These receptors were obtained from a child younger than two with acute myeloid leukemia, due to receive a stem cell transplant. CDR3s include the opening cysteine and the closing phenylalanine or tryptophan. The order of the fields is V gene, D gene, clone size, J gene, CDR3 DNA, CDR3 protein. A D gene is named only where the DNA matches it firmly. Clone sizes are given selectively: once, few, many, or a class where the clone is expanded.

TRBV20-1	NA	many	TRBJ2-1	TGCAGTGCCCGACAGGGGAGGGATGAGCAGTTCTTC	CSARQGRDEQFF
TRBV5-5	NA	many	TRBJ2-3	TGTGCCAGCAGCCCACTCCATCGATCTAGCACAGATACGCAGTATTTT	CASSPLHRSSTDTQYF
TRBV20-1	TRBD2	many	TRBJ2-1	TGCAGTGCTAGGCCCGGGGGGGTACTTTACAATGAGCAGTTCTTC	CSARPGGVLYNEQFF
TRBV28	NA	many	TRBJ1-4	TGTGCCAGCAGTTCGGAGGGTGGCCTTGAAAAACTGTTTTTT	CASSSEGGLEKLFF
TRBV28	TRBD1	many	TRBJ1-6	TGTGCCAGCAGTTTATACAGGGGGCGAGGACCCCTCCACTTT	CASSLYRGRGPLHF
TRBV5-1	NA	many	TRBJ1-1	TGCGCCAGCAGGATGGGGGATGCGGGGGAGGTGGCTTTCTTT	CASRMGDAGEVAFF
TRBV6-1	NA	few	TRBJ2-1	TGTGCCAGCAGACCCGGCGCAGAACGAGGTGGGATACTCTTC	CASRPGAERGGILF
TRBV28	NA	many	TRBJ1-4	TGTGCCAGCAGTTTTCGATTCCCCGGTAGAACGGGGGCCGGGGAAAAACTGTTTTTT	CASSFRFPGRTGAGEKLFF
TRBV20-1	TRBD1	many	TRBJ1-1	TGCAGTGCTACCGGGGACAGGGGGAACACTGAAGCTTTCTTT	CSATGDRGNTEAFF
TRBV5-4	TRBD2	many	TRBJ2-7	TGTGCCAGCAGCTTGATGCCTAGCGGCACCTACGAGCAGTACTTC	CASSLMPSGTYEQYF
TRBV6-1	NA	many	TRBJ1-2	TGTGCCAGCAGTGAAGGAGACAGCCGGTTCCTAGGCTACACCTTC	CASSEGDSRFLGYTF
TRBV30	TRBD1	many	TRBJ1-1	TGTGCCTGGAGTTGGTGGGGACAGGGGAACACTGAAGCTTTCTTT	CAWSWWGQGNTEAFF
TRBV19	NA	NA	TRBJ2-1	TGTGCCAGTAGTACCACCTATGAGCAGTTCTTC	CASSTTYEQFF
TRBV20-1	NA	many	TRBJ1-1	TGCAGTGCTAGAAAACCCCTGGGGGGGCGCGTCACTGAAGCTTTCTTT	CSARKPLGGRVTEAFF
TRBV28	NA	few	TRBJ2-7	TGTGCCAGTGCAGCGGGAAGGGGGGAGCAGTACTTC	CASAAGRGEQYF
TRBV5-1	NA	many	TRBJ2-2	TGCGCCAGCAGCTGGGGGGCCTCCGACACCGGGGAGCTGTTTTTT	CASSWGASDTGELFF
TRBV20-1	NA	many	TRBJ1-5	TGCAGTGCTAGGTCTGGACCCAATCAGCCCCAGCATTTT	CSARSGPNQPQHF
TRBV9	NA	many	TRBJ2-3	TGTGCCAGCAGCTCAGACCACACAGATACGCAGTATTTT	CASSSDHTDTQYF
TRBV7-2	TRBD1	many	TRBJ2-7	TGTGCCAGCAGCTTAGCGGCGAGACAGGGGGTTCAGTACTTC	CASSLAARQGVQYF
TRBV5-1	NA	many	TRBJ1-5	TGCGCCAGCAGCTTAGTCGGGGATCGTAATCAGCCCCAGCATTTT	CASSLVGDRNQPQHF
TRBV4-2	TRBD2	NA	TRBJ2-7	TGTGCCAGCAGCCGGGGGGGAGTAGCTGGAACCTACGAGCAGTACTTC	CASSRGGVAGTYEQYF
TRBV4-1	NA	many	TRBJ2-5	TGCGCCAGCAGCCAAGACGGGTGGGTGACCCAAGAGACCCAGTACTTC	CASSQDGWVTQETQYF
TRBV6-5	NA	many	TRBJ1-1	TGTGCCAGCAGTTACTTTCAATCCGGGAGCACTGAAGCTTTCTTT	CASSYFQSGSTEAFF
TRBV11-2	NA	NA	TRBJ2-1	TGTGCCAGCAGCCCGGTGGGGGGTAATGAGCAGTTCTTC	CASSPVGGNEQFF
TRBV11-3	NA	many	TRBJ2-4	TGTGCCAGCAGCTCCCGGGACGCACGGCGAAACATTCAGTACTTC	CASSSRDARRNIQYF
TRBV12-3/TRBV12-4	NA	many	TRBJ2-7	TGTGCCAGCAGTTTAAGTGACAGACCCTACGAGCAGTACTTC	CASSLSDRPYEQYF
TRBV11-2	TRBD1	many	TRBJ2-4	TGTGCCAGCAGCTTAGATCTGGGACAGGGCGCAGCCTTC	CASSLDLGQGAAF